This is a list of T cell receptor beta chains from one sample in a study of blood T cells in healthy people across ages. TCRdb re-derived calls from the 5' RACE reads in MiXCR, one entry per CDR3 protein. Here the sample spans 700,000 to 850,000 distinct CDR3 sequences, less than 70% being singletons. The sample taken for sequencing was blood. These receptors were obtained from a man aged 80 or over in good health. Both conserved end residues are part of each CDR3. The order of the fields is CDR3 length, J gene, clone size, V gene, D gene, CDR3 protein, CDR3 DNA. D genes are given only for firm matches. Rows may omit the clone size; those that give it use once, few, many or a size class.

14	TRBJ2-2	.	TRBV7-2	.	CASSLGGSVGELFF	TGTGCCAGCAGCTTAGGGGGTTCGGTCGGGGAGCTGTTTTTT
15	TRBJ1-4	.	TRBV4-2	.	CASSQGEPRNEKLFF	TGTGCCAGCAGCCAAGGGGAGCCCCGTAATGAAAAACTGTTTTTT
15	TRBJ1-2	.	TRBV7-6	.	CASSLKGGSNYGYTF	TGTGCCAGCAGCTTAAAGGGCGGATCTAACTATGGCTACACCTTC
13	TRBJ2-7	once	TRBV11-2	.	CARKSGQDYEQYF	TGTGCCAGGAAAAGCGGCCAAGACTACGAGCAGTACTTC
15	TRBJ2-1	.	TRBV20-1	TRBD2	CSAPKKASGIDEQFF	TGCAGTGCCCCTAAAAAGGCTAGCGGGATTGATGAGCAGTTCTTC
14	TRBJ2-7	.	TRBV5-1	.	CASSLEQGTYEQYF	TGCGCCAGCAGCTTGGAACAGGGAACCTACGAGCAGTACTTC
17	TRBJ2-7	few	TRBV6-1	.	CASSGDKRGQTLYEQYF	TGTGCCAGCAGTGGAGACAAGCGGGGACAGACTCTCTACGAGCAGTACTTC
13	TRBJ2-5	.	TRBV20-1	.	CSAAGPHQETQYF	TGCAGTGCTGCAGGCCCCCACCAAGAGACCCAGTACTTC
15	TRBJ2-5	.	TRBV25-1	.	CASSEFKGQAETRYF	TGTGCCAGCAGTGAATTTAAGGGCCAGGCGGAGACCCGGTACTTC
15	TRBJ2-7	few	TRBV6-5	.	CASSYRQGSTYEQYF	TGTGCCAGCAGTTACAGGCAGGGGTCAACCTACGAGCAGTACTTC
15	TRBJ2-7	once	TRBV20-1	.	CSARGGSSVSYEQYF	TGCAGTGCTAGAGGGGGGTCTAGCGTTTCCTACGAGCAGTACTTC
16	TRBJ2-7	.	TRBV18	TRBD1	CASSPAGTGSSYEQYF	TGTGCCAGCTCACCCGCGGGGACAGGGAGCTCCTACGAGCAGTACTTC
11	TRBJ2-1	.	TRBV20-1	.	CSARKPPEQFF	TGCAGTGCTAGAAAGCCCCCTGAGCAGTTCTTC
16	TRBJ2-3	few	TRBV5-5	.	CASSLGLVGGTDTQYF	TGTGCCAGCAGCTTGGGGCTGGTGGGTGGCACAGATACGCAGTATTTT
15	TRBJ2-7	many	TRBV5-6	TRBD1	CASSFPGQTAYEQYF	TGTGCCAGCAGCTTCCCGGGACAGACGGCCTACGAGCAGTACTTC
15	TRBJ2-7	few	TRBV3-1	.	CASSLGLVLANEQYF	TGTGCCAGCAGCCTGGGTCTAGTTCTTGCCAACGAGCAGTACTTC
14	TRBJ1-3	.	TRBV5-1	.	CASSSDNSGNTIYF	TGCGCCAGCAGCTCGGACAACTCTGGAAACACCATATATTTT
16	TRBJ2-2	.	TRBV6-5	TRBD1	CASRAQGALSTGELFF	TGTGCCAGCAGGGCACAGGGGGCCCTCAGCACCGGGGAGCTGTTTTTT
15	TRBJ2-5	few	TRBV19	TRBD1	CASSSLDRVEETQYF	TGTGCCAGTAGTAGTCTCGACAGGGTCGAAGAGACCCAGTACTTC
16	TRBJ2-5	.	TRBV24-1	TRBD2	CATSDLSGGDHNEQYF	TGTGCCACCAGTGATTTGTCCGGGGGGGACCACAATGAGCAGTACTTC
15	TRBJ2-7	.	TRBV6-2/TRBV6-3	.	CASSYSAGAGYEQYF	TGTGCCAGCAGTTACTCGGCGGGGGCGGGCTACGAGCAGTACTTC
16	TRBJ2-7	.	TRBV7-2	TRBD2	CACSLVAAGGIYEQYF	TGTGCCTGCAGCTTAGTAGCAGCGGGAGGGATCTACGAGCAGTACTTC
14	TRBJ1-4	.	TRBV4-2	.	CASSRGGIEEKLFF	TGTGCCAGCAGCCGGGGGGGAATAGAGGAAAAACTGTTTTTT
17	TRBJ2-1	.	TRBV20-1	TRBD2	CSARDRGGRFLYNEQFF	TGCAGTGCTAGAGATCGGGGCGGGAGGTTCCTCTACAATGAGCAGTTCTTC
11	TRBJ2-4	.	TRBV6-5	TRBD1	CASSGQGPQYF	TGTGCCAGCAGTGGACAGGGGCCGCAGTACTTC
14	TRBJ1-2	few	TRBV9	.	CASSAGLGAYGYTF	TGTGCCAGCAGCGCCGGTCTTGGAGCCTATGGCTACACCTTC
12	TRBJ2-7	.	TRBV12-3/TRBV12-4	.	CASSSEIYEQYF	TGTGCCAGCAGTTCTGAGATCTACGAGCAGTACTTC
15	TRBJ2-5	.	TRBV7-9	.	CASSPSGREHETQYF	TGTGCCAGCAGCCCCTCGGGCAGGGAACACGAGACCCAGTACTTC
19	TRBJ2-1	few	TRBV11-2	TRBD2	CASSPLKREVSLYYNEQFF	TGTGCCAGCAGCCCTCTCAAGCGGGAGGTCTCATTGTACTACAATGAGCAGTTCTTC
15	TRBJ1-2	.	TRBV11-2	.	CASTRGADRVEGYTF	TGTGCCAGCACTCGGGGGGCGGACAGAGTAGAGGGCTACACCTTC
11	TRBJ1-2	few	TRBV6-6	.	CASSRDHGYTF	TGTGCCAGCAGTCGGGACCATGGCTACACCTTC
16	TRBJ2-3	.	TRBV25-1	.	CASSPTGRYAPDTQYF	TGTGCCAGCAGTCCTACCGGACGGTACGCCCCAGATACGCAGTATTTT
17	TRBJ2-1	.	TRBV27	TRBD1	CASSLRVQGTVYNEQFF	TGTGCCAGCAGTTTACGGGTCCAGGGGACAGTATACAATGAGCAGTTCTTC
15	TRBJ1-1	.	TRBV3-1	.	CASSRRSGGNTEAFF	TGTGCCAGCAGCCGGCGGAGCGGAGGAAACACTGAAGCTTTCTTT
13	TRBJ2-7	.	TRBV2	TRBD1	CASSDLGQYEQYF	TGTGCCAGCAGTGATCTGGGACAGTACGAGCAGTACTTC
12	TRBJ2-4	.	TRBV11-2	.	CASASRGNIQYF	TGTGCCAGCGCGTCCCGGGGAAACATTCAGTACTTC
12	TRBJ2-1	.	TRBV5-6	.	CASSFVRNEQFF	TGTGCCAGCAGCTTCGTTCGCAATGAGCAGTTCTTC
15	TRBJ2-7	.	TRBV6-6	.	CASSSTGRDRYEQYF	TGTGCCAGCAGTAGTACAGGGAGGGATCGCTACGAGCAGTACTTC
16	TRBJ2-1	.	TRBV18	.	CASSPPGVRGANEQFF	TGTGCCAGCTCACCACCGGGCGTCCGGGGGGCCAATGAGCAGTTCTTC
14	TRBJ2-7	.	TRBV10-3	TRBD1	CATVPGQGMGEQYF	TGTGCCACCGTCCCGGGACAGGGAATGGGGGAGCAGTACTTC
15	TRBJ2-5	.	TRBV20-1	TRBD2	CSAIGLAGTQETQYF	TGCAGTGCTATCGGCCTAGCGGGGACGCAAGAGACCCAGTACTTC
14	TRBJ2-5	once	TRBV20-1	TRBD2	CSAMTSGSINEQYF	TGCAGTGCCATGACTAGCGGGAGCATCAATGAGCAGTACTTC
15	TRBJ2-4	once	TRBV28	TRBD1	CASSTGTGSFAEQYF	TGTGCCAGCAGCACCGGGACAGGGAGTTTCGCGGAGCAGTACTTC
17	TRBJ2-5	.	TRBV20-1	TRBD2	CSASPPASGRARETQYF	TGCAGTGCTAGTCCTCCAGCTAGCGGGAGGGCCCGGGAGACCCAGTACTTC
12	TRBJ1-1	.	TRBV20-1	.	CSARPTNTEAFF	TGCAGTGCCCGACCGACGAACACTGAAGCTTTCTTT
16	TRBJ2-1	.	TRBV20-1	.	CSARAADLLSYNEQFF	TGCAGTGCTAGGGCCGCGGACCTCCTCTCCTACAATGAGCAGTTCTTC
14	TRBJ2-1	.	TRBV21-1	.	CAIRGAGSYNEQFF	TGTGCCATTAGAGGGGCTGGCTCCTACAATGAGCAGTTCTTC
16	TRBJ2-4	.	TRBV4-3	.	CASSQELVRVPNIQYF	TGCGCCAGCAGCCAAGAGCTGGTCAGGGTCCCAAACATTCAGTACTTC